Presented here are 29 T cell receptor beta chains from one specimen sequenced in a study of post-analysis software for immune sequencing data. TCR beta libraries were prepared from cDNA with unique molecular identifiers. TCRdb re-called the PCR reads through MiXCR, storing one row per CDR3 protein. The sample consists of hundreds of thousands of distinct CDR3 sequences, roughly 58% of them appearing once. These receptors' targets are unknown. Study outcomes and limitations: Five TRBV segments, including TRBV5-6, TRBV5-1 and TRBV20-1, were more frequent in patients than controls.

Sequencing input: blood. The receptors derive from a girl aged 5 to 17 with multiple sclerosis.

The rearrangement joins TRBV3-1 to TRBJ2-6; 9 bases line up with TRBD1. The CDR3 covers 20 residues. CDR1 LGHDT and CDR2 YNNKEL come from the germline V gene (reference sequence). The V gene end was trimmed by 2 bases and the J gene end by 4 bases; junction bases not matched to a gene: 15. The DNA for the CDR3 is TGTGCCAGCAGCCAACGAACACCGGGACAGGGTTATGGAGGGGCCAACGTCCTGACTTTC. It codes for CASSQRTPGQGYGGANVLTF.

This clonotype has a handful of counts. The chain recombines TRBV25-1 with TRBJ2-7, with 7 nucleotides matching TRBD2. CDR3 size: 13 residues. Germline-derived CDR1 and CDR2 are MGHDK and SYGVNS. V was pared by 3 bases and J by 3 bases, with 2 bases of the junction left unmatched. The CDR3 DNA is TGTGCCAGCAGTGATGCGGGAGTCTACGAGCAGTACTTC. Amino acid sequence: CASSDAGVYEQYF.

J is TRBJ2-7 and V is TRBV29-1, with 8 bases identical to TRBD1. From germline, CDR1 is SQVTM and CDR2 ANQGSEA. V trimming: 7 bases; J trimming: 0 bases; junction bases outside the gene matches: 8. This CDR3 contains 14 residues. The CDR3 spells CSAGQGGGSYEQYF. Written as DNA, the CDR3 is TGCAGCGCCGGACAGGGAGGAGGCTCCTACGAGCAGTACTTC.

This clonotype has only one observation. The chain joins TRBV12-3 or TRBV12-4 to TRBJ1-2; tentative D call: TRBD1 (6 bases). CDR3 length: 16 residues. The ends were cut back, 5 bases at V and 7 bases at J, with 23 bases in the middle. The CDR3 DNA reads TGTGCCAGCAGTGGAGTAGCCCGGGGGGCGGAATGTGGCTACACCTTC. Translated, it gives CASSGVARGAECGYTF.

The rearrangement joins TRBV2 to TRBJ2-1, with D maybe TRBD2 (6 bases). Germline-derived CDR1 and CDR2 are SNHLY and FYNNEI. Trimming took 3 bases from V and 6 from J, leaving 12 bases between them. CDR3 length: 14 residues. The DNA for the CDR3 is TGTGCCAGCAGTGATACTAGCCGGTTCAATGAGCAGTTCTTC. It is translated as CASSDTSRFNEQFF.

This chain uses TRBV12-3 or TRBV12-4 with TRBJ2-6; 7 bases agree with TRBD1. The CDR3 contains 19 residues. V dropped 5 bases and J dropped 4; count of bases not matched to a gene: 17. The CDR3 DNA reads TGTGCCAGCAGTCCCGCCCGGGGACAGAGAGGGTTAGGGGCCAACGTCCTGACTTTC. This translates into CASSPARGQRGLGANVLTF.

The genes are TRBV4-1 and TRBJ2-3; TRBD2 matches at 11 bases. Germline CDR1 and CDR2: MGHRA and YSYEKL. This CDR3 contains 16 residues. V trimming: 4 bases; J trimming: 1 base; junction bases outside the gene matches: 4. This CDR3 is CASSRTSGGGTDTQYF. The CDR3, as DNA: TGCGCCAGCAGCCGAACTAGCGGGGGAGGCACAGATACGCAGTATTTT.

The CDR3 protein is CASRPGLAGGRELFF. The CDR3 DNA is TGTGCCAGCAGGCCTGGACTAGCGGGAGGTCGGGAGCTGTTTTTT. The J gene is TRBJ2-2, the V gene TRBV12-3 or TRBV12-4; 14 positions match TRBD2. The trim removed 6 bases at V and 9 bases at J, leaving 6 bases unmatched. There are 15 residues in the CDR3.

There are a few counts of this clonotype. The genes are TRBV29-1 and TRBJ1-5; no clear D gene. In germline, CDR1 is SQVTM, CDR2 ANQGSEA. This CDR3 is 14 amino acids long. Between the trimmed V and J ends, which lost 6 bases and 0 bases, there was a span of 12 bases. CDR3 protein: CSVAPLYSNQPQHF. CDR3 in DNA: TGCAGCGTGGCCCCGCTTTATAGCAATCAGCCCCAGCATTTT.

This sequence joins TRBV3-1 and TRBJ2-3, with 7 bases that match TRBD2. The CDR3 extends over 15 amino acids. Germline V gene lookup returns CDR1 LGHDT and CDR2 YNNKEL (reference sequence). Trimming removed 4 bases from V and 6 bases from J; junction bases left unmatched: 10. This CDR3 reads CASSPGTIQRDTQYF. CDR3 DNA: TGTGCCAGCAGCCCCGGGACTATTCAACGGGATACGCAGTATTTT.

The chain couples TRBV9 to TRBJ2-5, with 12 bases fitting TRBD2. The CDR3 runs to 17 residues. In germline, CDR1 is SGDLS, CDR2 YYNGEE. V trimming: 0 bases; J trimming: 5 bases; junction bases outside the gene matches: 8. The CDR3 DNA is TGTGCCAGCAGCGTAGAGCCTAGCGGGGGGGCAGGGGAGACCCAGTACTTC. It specifies CASSVEPSGGAGETQYF.

This clonotype was detected many times. V gene TRBV5-1 combines with J gene TRBJ2-7; TRBD2 aligns across 9 bases. The length of the CDR3 is 18 residues. With 1 base clipped from V and 4 bases from J, the junction kept 15 bases outside the gene matches. Germline values: CDR1 SGHRS, CDR2 YFSETQ. The CDR3 DNA reads as TGCGCCAGCAGCTTGTTGGCTAGCGGGGAGAACAAAGGGTACGAGCAGTACTTC. Translating it yields CASSLLASGENKGYEQYF.

V gene TRBV10-1 combines with J gene TRBJ2-4; possibly TRBD2 for D (5 bases). Gene TRBJ2-7 matches the end of the DNA better, so the J call may be wrong. The CDR3 extends over 14 amino acids. Germline V gene sequence: CDR1 WNHNN, CDR2 SYGVQD (reference sequence). This chain's CDR3 is CASSDEGRGYEQYF. CDR3 DNA sequence: TGCGCCAGCAGTGACGAAGGCCGGGGCTACGAGCAGTACTTC.

This clonotype was seen a handful of times. The chain links TRBV29-1 to TRBJ2-1; D gene unclear. The germline gives CDR1 SQVTM, CDR2 ANQGSEA. This CDR3 has 12 amino acids. V was clipped by 1 base and J by 10 bases, with 11 bases between them. The CDR3 bases are TGCAGCGTTGAAGCAACCCCCTACGAGCAGTTCTTC. It is translated as CSVEATPYEQFF.

This chain connects TRBV28 to TRBJ2-1; TRBD2 agrees at 9 bases. Unmatched junction bases numbered 6, after V lost 6 bases and J lost 0 bases. Germline-derived CDR1 and CDR2 are MDHEN and SYDVKM. CDR3 size: 16 residues. The CDR3 nucleotides are TGTGCCAGCAGGGGGACTAGCCAGTTCTCCTACAATGAGCAGTTCTTC. It specifies CASRGTSQFSYNEQFF. The whole variable domain, remainder taken from reference TRBV28 and TRBJ2-1, is DVKVTQSSRYLVKRTGEKVFLECVQDMDHENMFWYRQDPGLGLRLIYFSYDVKMKEKGDIPEGYSVSREKKERFSLILESASTNQTSMYLCASRGTSQFSYNEQFFGPGTRLTVL.

Only a few counts were recorded for this clonotype. This chain links TRBV20-1 with TRBJ2-5, with 7 bases matching TRBD2. The CDR3 contains 15 residues. Germline V lookup: CDR1 DFQATT, CDR2 SNEGSKA (reference sequence). V shed 2 bases, J shed 2 bases, and the junction held 8 bases outside the gene matches. The CDR3 region is CSARILAATQETQYF. The CDR3 coding sequence is TGCAGTGCTAGAATCCTAGCGGCTACTCAAGAGACCCAGTACTTC.

There are a few counts of this clonotype. The chain links TRBV20-1 to TRBJ2-4; 9 bases line up with TRBD2. The DNA end is more similar to TRBJ2-5, so the J call may be wrong. CDR3 size: 14 residues. Looked up from germline, CDR1 is DFQATT and CDR2 is SNEGSKA (reference sequence). CDR3 region: CSARVGTSLETQYF. The CDR3 DNA follows: TGCAGTGCTAGAGTAGGGACTAGCCTGGAGACCCAGTACTTC.

The V call is TRBV7-2, the J call TRBJ2-7; tentatively, D is TRBD2 (5 bases). The CDR3 has 16 amino acids. The germline V gene has CDR1 SGHTA and CDR2 FQGNSA. Trimming removed 4 bases at V and 7 bases at J, with 23 bases between. The CDR3 is CASSSDWEDLRREQYF. The CDR3 nucleotides read TGTGCCAGCAGCTCGGACTGGGAAGACCTACGTAGAGAGCAGTACTTC. The full variable domain, its missing parts supplied by reference TRBV7-2 and TRBJ2-7, is GAGVSQSPSNKVTEKGKDVELRCDPISGHTALYWYRQSLGQGLEFLIYFQGNSAPDKSGLPSDRFSAERTGGSVSTLTIQRTQQEDSAVYLCASSSDWEDLRREQYFGPGTRLTVT.

This chain connects TRBV5-1 to TRBJ2-7; 11 bases are shared with TRBD1. The CDR3 totals 16 residues. Germline CDR1 SGHRS, CDR2 YFSETQ. Trimming took 5 bases from V and 4 from J; bases not matched to a gene: 11. For the CDR3, the DNA is TGCGCCAGCAGATTAATCGGGACAGGGGGATCGTACGAGCAGTACTTC. It codes for CASRLIGTGGSYEQYF.

The genes are TRBV12-3 or TRBV12-4 and TRBJ2-3, with 8 bases fitting TRBD1. The CDR3 is 16 residues long. Trimming removed 7 bases from V and 0 bases from J; junction bases left unmatched: 9. CDR3 sequence: CASNSRRQGSTDTQYF. CDR3 DNA: TGTGCCAGCAACTCCCGCCGACAGGGGAGCACAGATACGCAGTATTTT.

The chain carries TRBV7-9 and TRBJ1-6; possible D gene TRBD1, 5 bases. The CDR3 contains 13 residues. Between the trimmed V and J ends, which lost 3 bases and 15 bases, there was a span of 15 bases. Germline CDR1 and CDR2: SEHNR and FQNEAQ (reference sequence). The CDR3 DNA reads as TGTGCCAGCAGCTTTCTCGGGGGTCGAAGCCTCCACTTT. Translating it yields CASSFLGGRSLHF.

The V and J genes are TRBV6-1 and TRBJ2-5, with TRBD1 matching over 12 bases. V dropped 4 bases and J dropped 9; count of bases not matched to a gene: 15. The CDR3 is made up of 17 amino acids. CDR1 is MNHNS, CDR2 SASEGT, per germline. CDR3: CASSAPSRDRGPFSQYF. The CDR3 DNA reads TGTGCCAGCAGTGCCCCCTCCCGGGACAGGGGGCCCTTCTCCCAGTACTTC.

V usage is TRBV11-3 and J usage is TRBJ2-1; D is tentatively TRBD1 or TRBD2 (6 bases each). The germline V gene has CDR1 SGHNT and CDR2 YENEEA. V lost 4 bases and J lost 5, with 24 bases in between. This CDR3 is built from 18 residues. CDR3 nucleotide sequence: TGTGCCAGCAGCTCTACAGGGAGGTGGGGGGAGGTCGACAATGAGCAGTTCTTC. Its translation is CASSSTGRWGEVDNEQFF.

The J gene is TRBJ2-5, the V gene TRBV29-1; 8 nucleotides agree with TRBD1. The ends lost 6 bases at V and 1 base at J; junction bases unmatched: 4. The CDR3 covers 13 residues. The germline gives CDR1 SQVTM, CDR2 ANQGSEA. The CDR3 sequence: CSVDRGSQETQYF. The CDR3 DNA is TGCAGCGTCGACAGGGGTTCCCAAGAGACCCAGTACTTC.

This chain connects TRBV29-1 to TRBJ1-2, with D unresolved. CDR1 is SQVTM and CDR2 is ANQGSEA in the germline V gene. The V and J ends lost 5 bases and 4 bases respectively, with 17 bases between them. The length of the CDR3 is 14 residues. The CDR3 spells CSVNPGGVGYGYTF. Written as DNA, the CDR3 is TGCAGCGTTAACCCCGGTGGGGTGGGCTATGGCTACACCTTC.

The chain uses TRBV3-1 and TRBJ2-3; 11 bases line up with TRBD2. The germline V gene has CDR1 LGHDT and CDR2 YNNKEL (reference sequence). The CDR3 runs to 19 residues. V shed 0 bases, J shed 2 bases, and the junction held 10 bases outside the gene matches. CDR3 region: CASSQDPSLAGGPTDTQYF. DNA for the CDR3: TGTGCCAGCAGCCAAGACCCCTCGCTAGCGGGGGGCCCCACAGATACGCAGTATTTT.

The chain joins TRBV7-3 to TRBJ1-1; tentative D call: TRBD1 (5 bases). Germline lookup yields CDR1 SGHTA and CDR2 FQGTGA. The CDR3 spans 13 residues. V lost 5 bases and J lost 6, with 13 bases in between. The CDR3 loop is CASSAGGGAEAFF. The CDR3 DNA sequence: TGTGCCAGCAGCGCGGGAGGAGGGGCTGAAGCTTTCTTT.

This clonotype appeared a few times. The CDR3 protein is CASSSGGDSPDYEQYF. The CDR3 DNA reads as TGCGCCAGCAGCTCGGGCGGCGACTCTCCGGACTACGAGCAGTACTTC. The rearrangement joins TRBV5-1 to TRBJ2-7; no firm D call. Germline V CDR1 and CDR2: SGHRS, YFSETQ. V lost 3 bases to trimming and J lost 3 bases, with 19 bases between them. The CDR3 totals 16 residues.

V usage is TRBV5-1 and J usage is TRBJ2-7; D is tentatively TRBD1 or TRBD2 (5 bases each). In germline, CDR1 is SGHRS, CDR2 YFSETQ. V lost 6 bases, J lost 1 base, and 23 bases lay in between. The CDR3 sequence is 17 residues long. CDR3 sequence (DNA): TGCGCCAGCACTGGAGCAGGGAGCTTTTATAATTCCTACGAGCAGTACTTC. It encodes CASTGAGSFYNSYEQYF.